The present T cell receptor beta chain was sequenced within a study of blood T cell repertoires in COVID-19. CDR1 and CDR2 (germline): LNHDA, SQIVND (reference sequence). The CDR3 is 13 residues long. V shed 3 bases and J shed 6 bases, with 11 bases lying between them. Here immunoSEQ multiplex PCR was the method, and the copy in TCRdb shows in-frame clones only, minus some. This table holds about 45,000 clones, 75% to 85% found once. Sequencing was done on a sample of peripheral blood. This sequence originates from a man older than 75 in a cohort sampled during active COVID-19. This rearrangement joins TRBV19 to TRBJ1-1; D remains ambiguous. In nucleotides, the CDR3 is TGTGCCAGTAGTATTCCGCGACAATCTGAAGCTTTCTTT. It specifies CASSIPRQSEAFF.